Sequencing of this T cell receptor beta chain was carried out in a study of cytomegalovirus exposure and HLA in healthy donors. Use of 60 Vbeta and 13 Jbeta primers characterized the PCR. TCRdb's copy holds only in-frame clones and misses some; the assay was immunoSEQ multiplex PCR. This table holds 98,000 or so clones, more than 60% found once. The CDR3 is 15 amino acids. V gave up 10 bases and J gave up 3 bases, with 18 bases separating them. Germline V gene lookup returns CDR1 MNHNY and CDR2 SVGAGI (reference sequence). The source of this sequence is a man aged 60 to 69 in good health and CMV-seropositive. This chain connects TRBV6-6 to TRBJ1-4, with a weak D call TRBD1 (6 bases). Sequenced: PBMCs. The CDR3 is CAIKDAGAPNEKLFF. In DNA form, the CDR3 reads TGTGCCATCAAAGATGCAGGGGCGCCTAATGAAAAACTGTTTTTT.